This T cell receptor (beta chain) appears in the sequencing data of a study of response to subunit inactivated influenza vaccine. Study results and caveats: The authors proposed limited new T cell recruitment per seasonal influenza vaccination.

To note about this clonotype: Its target is not known.

From the RT-PCR reads, TCRdb called clonotypes with MiXCR, one entry per CDR3 protein. The data show around 530,000 distinct CDR3 sequences, approximately 10% seen once. The CDR3 has 15 amino acids. From germline, CDR1 is ENHRY and CDR2 SYGVKD. J gave up 5 bases and V 6 bases, and 11 bases lay outside the gene matches. The chain has TRBV10-3 and TRBJ2-5, with 8 positions matching TRBD2. The material was PBMCs from blood, obtained on the day of vaccination. The clonotype originates from a man aged 50-59 years who received an inactivated influenza vaccine. The CDR3 DNA follows: TGTGCCATCAGCGGCCCGAGCGGGGGTGCTGAGACCCAGTACTTC. Translating it yields CAISGPSGGAETQYF.